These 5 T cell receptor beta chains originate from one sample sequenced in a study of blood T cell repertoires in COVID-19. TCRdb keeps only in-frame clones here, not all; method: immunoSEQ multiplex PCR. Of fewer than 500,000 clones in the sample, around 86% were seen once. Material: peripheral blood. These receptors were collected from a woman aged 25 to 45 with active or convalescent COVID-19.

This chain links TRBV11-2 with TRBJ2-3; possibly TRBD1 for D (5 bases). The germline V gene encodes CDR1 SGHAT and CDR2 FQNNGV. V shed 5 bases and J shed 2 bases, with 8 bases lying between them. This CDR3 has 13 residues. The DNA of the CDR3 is TGTGCCAGCAGCCCAGGGTACACAGATACGCAGTATTTT. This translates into CASSPGYTDTQYF.

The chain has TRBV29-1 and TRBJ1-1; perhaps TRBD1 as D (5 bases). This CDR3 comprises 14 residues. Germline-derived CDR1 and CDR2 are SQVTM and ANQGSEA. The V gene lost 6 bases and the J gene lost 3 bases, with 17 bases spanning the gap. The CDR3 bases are TGCAGCGTCCTGGTACCGGGGGGATACACTGAAGCTTTCTTT. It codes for CSVLVPGGYTEAFF.

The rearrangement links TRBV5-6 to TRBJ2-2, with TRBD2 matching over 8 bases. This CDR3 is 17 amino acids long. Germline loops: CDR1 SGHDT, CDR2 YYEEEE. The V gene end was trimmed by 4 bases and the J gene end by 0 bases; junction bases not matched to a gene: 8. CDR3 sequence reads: CASSNLAGLANTGELFF. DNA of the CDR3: TGTGCCAGCAGCAACTTAGCGGGACTAGCGAACACCGGGGAGCTGTTTTTT.

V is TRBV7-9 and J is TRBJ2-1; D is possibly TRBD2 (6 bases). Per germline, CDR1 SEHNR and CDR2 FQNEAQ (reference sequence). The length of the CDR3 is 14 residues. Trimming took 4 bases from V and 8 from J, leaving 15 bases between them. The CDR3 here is CASSWGTGEDEQFF. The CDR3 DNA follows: TGTGCCAGCAGCTGGGGGACGGGAGAGGATGAGCAGTTCTTC.

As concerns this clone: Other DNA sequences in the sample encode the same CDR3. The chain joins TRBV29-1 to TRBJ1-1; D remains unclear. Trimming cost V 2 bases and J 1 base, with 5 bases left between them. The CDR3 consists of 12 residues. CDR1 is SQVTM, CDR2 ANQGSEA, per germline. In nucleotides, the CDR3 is TGCAGCGTTGAATCGGGGAACACTGAAGCTTTCTTT. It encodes CSVESGNTEAFF.